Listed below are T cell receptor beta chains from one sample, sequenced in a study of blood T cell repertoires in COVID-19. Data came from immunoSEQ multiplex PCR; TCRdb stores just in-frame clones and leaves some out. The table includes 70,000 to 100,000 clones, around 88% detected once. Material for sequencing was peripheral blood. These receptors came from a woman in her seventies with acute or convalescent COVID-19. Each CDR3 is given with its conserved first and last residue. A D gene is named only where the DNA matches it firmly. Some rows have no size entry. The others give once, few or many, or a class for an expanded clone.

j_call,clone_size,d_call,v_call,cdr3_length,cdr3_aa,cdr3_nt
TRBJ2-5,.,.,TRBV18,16,CASSPVVAVGQETQYF,TGTGCCAGCTCACCGGTAGTCGCGGTGGGCCAAGAGACCCAGTACTTC
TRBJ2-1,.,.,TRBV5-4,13,CASSGGQYNEQFF,TGTGCCAGCAGCGGAGGACAGTACAATGAGCAGTTCTTC
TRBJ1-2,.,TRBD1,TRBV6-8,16,CASRTRQGRIWGGYTF,TGTGCCAGCAGAACCAGACAGGGGCGAATCTGGGGAGGCTACACCTTC
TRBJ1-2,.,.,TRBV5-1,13,CASSPSQGYGYTF,TGCGCCAGCAGCCCCTCCCAGGGGTATGGCTACACCTTC
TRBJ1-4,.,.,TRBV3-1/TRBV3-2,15,CASSQVIGANEKLFF,TGTGCCAGCAGCCAAGTTATAGGGGCTAATGAAAAACTGTTTTTT
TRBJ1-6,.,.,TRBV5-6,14,CASSFRTVNSPLHF,TGTGCCAGCAGCTTTAGGACAGTTAATTCACCCCTCCACTTT
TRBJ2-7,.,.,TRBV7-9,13,CASSQGQRYEQYF,TGTGCCAGCAGCCAGGGACAACGCTACGAGCAGTACTTC
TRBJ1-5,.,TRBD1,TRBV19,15,CASSILGQGDQPQHF,TGTGCCAGTAGTATTTTGGGACAGGGAGATCAGCCCCAGCATTTT
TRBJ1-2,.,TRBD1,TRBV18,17,CASSPLGQDQNSMGYTF,TGTGCCAGCTCACCACTCGGACAGGACCAAAACTCTATGGGCTACACCTTC
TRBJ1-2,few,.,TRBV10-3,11,CAISDSGGYTF,TGTGCCATCAGTGATTCGGGAGGCTACACCTTC
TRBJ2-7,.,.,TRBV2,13,CASSEPGSYEQYF,TGTGCCAGCAGTGAACCAGGGTCTTACGAGCAGTACTTC
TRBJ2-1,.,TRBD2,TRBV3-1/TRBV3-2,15,CASSQGLEGLGEQFF,TGTGCCAGCAGTCAAGGACTAGAGGGGTTGGGAGAGCAGTTCTTC
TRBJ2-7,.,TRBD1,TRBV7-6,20,CASSPHGAYRQGPSSYEQYF,TGTGCCAGCAGCCCCCATGGGGCCTACCGACAGGGGCCGAGCTCCTACGAGCAGTACTTC
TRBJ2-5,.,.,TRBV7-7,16,CASSQQVGGRQETQYF,TGTGCTAGCAGCCAACAGGTCGGGGGAAGGCAAGAGACCCAGTACTTC
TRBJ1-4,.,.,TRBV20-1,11,CSASFQEKLFF,TGCAGTGCTAGTTTTCAGGAAAAACTGTTTTTT
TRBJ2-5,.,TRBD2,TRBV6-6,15,CASSYPGTTRETQYF,TGTGCCAGCAGTTACCCCGGGACTACCAGAGAGACCCAGTACTTC
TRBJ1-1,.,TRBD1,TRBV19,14,CATLGRGRNTEAFF,TGTGCCACCCTCGGCAGGGGGCGGAACACTGAAGCTTTCTTT
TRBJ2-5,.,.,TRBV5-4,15,CASSLGRAGEETQYF,TGTGCCAGCAGCTTGGGGCGGGCAGGGGAAGAGACCCAGTACTTC
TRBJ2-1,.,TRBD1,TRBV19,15,CASSTRQGARDEQFF,TGTGCCAGTAGTACTAGACAGGGGGCAAGGGATGAGCAGTTCTTC
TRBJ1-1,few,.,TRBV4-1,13,CASSHFEATEAFF,TGCGCCAGCAGCCACTTCGAGGCCACTGAAGCTTTCTTT
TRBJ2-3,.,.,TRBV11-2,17,CASSLDFRDHFMDTQYF,TGTGCCAGCAGCTTAGATTTTCGGGATCATTTCATGGATACGCAGTATTTT
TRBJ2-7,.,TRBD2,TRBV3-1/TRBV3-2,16,CASSQDPSGKGNVQYF,TGTGCCAGCAGCCAAGACCCTAGCGGGAAAGGTAATGTGCAGTACTTC
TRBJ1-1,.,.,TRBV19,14,CASSLNVGSPEAFF,TGTGCCAGTAGCCTCAACGTCGGGAGCCCTGAAGCTTTCTTT
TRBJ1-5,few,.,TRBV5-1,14,CASQKDPGVQPQHF,TGCGCCAGCCAGAAGGACCCCGGGGTTCAGCCCCAGCATTTT
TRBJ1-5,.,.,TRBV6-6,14,CASSYPGYDQPQHF,TGTGCCAGCAGTTACCCAGGGTACGATCAGCCCCAGCATTTT
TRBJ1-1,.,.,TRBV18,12,CASSPMASEAFF,TGTGCCAGCTCACCAATGGCTTCTGAAGCTTTCTTT
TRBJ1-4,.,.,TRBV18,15,CASSPSKRDNEKLFF,TGTGCCAGCTCACCGTCAAAACGCGATAATGAAAAACTGTTTTTT
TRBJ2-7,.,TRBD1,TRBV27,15,CASSFGTGGGYEQYF,TGTGCCAGCAGTTTCGGGACAGGCGGAGGCTACGAGCAGTACTTC
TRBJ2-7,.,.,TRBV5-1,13,CASSRDGSYEQYF,TGCGCCAGCAGTCGCGACGGGAGCTACGAGCAGTACTTC
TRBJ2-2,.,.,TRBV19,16,CASSTFAYAPHGELFF,TGTGCCAGTAGTACCTTCGCCTACGCCCCGCACGGGGAGCTGTTTTTT
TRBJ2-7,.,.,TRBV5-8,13,CASRRGQNYEQYF,TGTGCCAGCAGAAGAGGGCAGAATTACGAGCAGTACTTC
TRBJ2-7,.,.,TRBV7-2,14,CASSLVPDSYEQYF,TGTGCCAGCAGCTTGGTTCCAGATTCCTACGAGCAGTACTTC
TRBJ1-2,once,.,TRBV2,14,CASTEQGKFRGYTF,TGTGCCAGCACCGAACAGGGAAAATTCAGAGGCTACACCTTC
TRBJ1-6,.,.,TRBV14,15,CASSQFRGYNSPLHF,TGTGCCAGCAGCCAATTTCGGGGATATAATTCACCCCTCCACTTT
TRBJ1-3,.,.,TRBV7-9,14,CASSRGGKGNTIYF,TGTGCCAGCAGCCGCGGAGGAAAAGGAAACACCATATATTTT
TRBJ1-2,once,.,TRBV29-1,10,CSAEQGGYTF,TGCAGCGCCGAACAGGGAGGCTACACCTTC
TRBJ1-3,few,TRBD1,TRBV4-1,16,CASSKRGTGEGNTIYF,TGCGCCAGCAGCAAACGAGGGACAGGGGAAGGAAACACCATATATTTT
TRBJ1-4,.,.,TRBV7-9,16,CASSLTGTPTNEKLFF,TGTGCCAGCAGCTTAACTGGGACACCAACTAATGAAAAACTGTTTTTT
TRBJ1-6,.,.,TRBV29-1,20,CSVEVPKGSEGGPNNSPLHF,TGCAGCGTTGAAGTCCCCAAGGGGTCTGAGGGGGGGCCAAATAATTCACCCCTCCACTTT
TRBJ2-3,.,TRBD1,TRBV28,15,CASSSQGGYTDTQYF,TGTGCCAGCAGTTCACAGGGGGGATACACAGATACGCAGTATTTT
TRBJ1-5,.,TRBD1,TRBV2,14,CASSQGTENQPQHF,TGTGCCAGCAGTCAAGGGACAGAAAATCAGCCCCAGCATTTT
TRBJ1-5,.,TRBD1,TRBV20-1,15,CSASVGQWSNQPQHF,TGCAGTGCTAGTGTGGGACAGTGGAGCAATCAGCCCCAGCATTTT
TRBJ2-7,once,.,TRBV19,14,CASSIGPGDYEQYF,TGTGCCAGTAGTATAGGGCCCGGAGATTACGAGCAGTACTTC